Listed below are T cell receptor beta chains from one sample, sequenced in a study of control samples from healthy donors and cancer patients. Clones were read by immunoSEQ multiplex PCR, and TCRdb kept only the in-frame ones, dropping some. Among about 55,000 clones, 90% to 97% were seen once, and the ten largest hold around 0.99%. Input material: blood. These receptors all stem from a woman aged 18-29 years in good health. Each CDR3 is given with its conserved first and last residue. A D gene is named only where the DNA matches it firmly. Some rows have no size entry. The others give once, few or many, or a class for an expanded clone.

V,size,J,D,CDR3,DNA
TRBV15,-,TRBJ2-1,-,CATSRAGTSYNEQFF,TGTGCCACCAGCAGAGCGGGGACCTCCTACAATGAGCAGTTCTTC
TRBV2,-,TRBJ1-3,-,CATAGKGRFSGNTIYF,TGTGCCACGGCCGGTAAGGGACGCTTCTCTGGAAACACCATATATTTT
TRBV12-3/TRBV12-4,-,TRBJ2-7,-,CASRNGRWDEQYF,TGTGCCAGCAGAAATGGGAGGTGGGACGAGCAGTACTTC
TRBV7-2,-,TRBJ1-1,-,CASSFGGNTEAFF,TGTGCCAGCAGCTTCGGGGGCAACACTGAAGCTTTCTTT
TRBV6-5,once,TRBJ2-7,-,CASKRGLADEQYF,TGTGCCAGCAAAAGGGGACTTGCCGACGAGCAGTACTTC
TRBV2,-,TRBJ1-2,-,CASSVSVFYGYTF,TGTGCCAGCAGTGTATCGGTTTTCTATGGCTACACCTTC
TRBV5-1,-,TRBJ1-1,-,CASSPEGQPNTEAFF,TGCGCCAGCAGCCCCGAAGGACAGCCGAACACTGAAGCTTTCTTT
TRBV18,-,TRBJ1-2,TRBD1,CASSPGTGGHYGYTF,TGTGCCAGCTCACCAGGGACAGGGGGCCACTATGGCTACACCTTC
TRBV6-5,-,TRBJ1-2,-,CASRSLPHPYTF,TGTGCCAGCAGATCCCTGCCACACCCCTACACCTTC
TRBV2,-,TRBJ1-5,TRBD1,CASRGTDDQPQHF,TGTGCCAGCAGGGGGACAGACGATCAGCCCCAGCATTTT
TRBV15,few,TRBJ2-3,TRBD2,CATSRDLAGGPGTDTQYF,TGTGCCACCAGCAGAGATCTAGCGGGGGGGCCGGGCACAGATACGCAGTATTTT
TRBV4-1,-,TRBJ1-1,TRBD1,CASSQASRGPNTEAFF,TGCGCCAGCAGCCAAGCTAGCAGGGGGCCGAACACTGAAGCTTTCTTT
TRBV20-1,-,TRBJ1-1,-,CSASRGVTEAFF,TGCAGTGCTAGTAGGGGGGTGACTGAAGCTTTCTTT
TRBV6-6,-,TRBJ2-7,-,CASTHPGQRTYEQYF,TGTGCCAGCACGCACCCGGGCCAGAGGACCTACGAGCAGTACTTC
TRBV7-9,-,TRBJ2-7,TRBD1,CASSLARGTGDYEQYF,TGTGCCAGCAGCTTAGCGAGGGGGACAGGGGATTACGAGCAGTACTTC
TRBV5-4,-,TRBJ1-6,TRBD1,CASSLAGQGASSPLHF,TGTGCCAGCAGCTTGGCCGGACAGGGGGCAAGTTCACCCCTCCACTTT
TRBV11-2,once,TRBJ2-1,TRBD2,CASSRSGLAGADNEQFF,TGTGCCAGCAGCCGCTCCGGCCTAGCGGGAGCTGACAATGAGCAGTTCTTC
TRBV6-1,once,TRBJ1-1,-,CASSEAWRERAFF,TGTGCCAGCAGTGAAGCGTGGAGGGAACGGGCTTTCTTT
TRBV6-2/TRBV6-3,once,TRBJ2-3,-,CASCRDSTDTQYF,TGTGCCAGCTGCCGGGACAGCACAGATACGCAGTATTTT
TRBV7-9,-,TRBJ2-7,TRBD1,CASSSGTGNDEQYF,TGTGCCAGCAGCTCCGGGACAGGGAATGACGAGCAGTACTTC
TRBV11-2,-,TRBJ1-3,-,CASSLKPTDSSGNTIYF,TGTGCCAGCAGCTTAAAACCTACAGATAGCTCTGGAAACACCATATATTTT
TRBV6-4,-,TRBJ2-7,-,CASSERGDGFYEQYF,TGTGCCAGCAGTGAGAGGGGCGACGGATTCTACGAGCAGTACTTC
TRBV4-2,-,TRBJ1-4,-,CASSLTRGREKLFF,TGTGCCAGCAGCCTTACCCGGGGCCGTGAAAAACTGTTTTTT
TRBV2,-,TRBJ1-4,-,CASSEFGGSLFF,TGTGCCAGCAGTGAGTTTGGGGGGTCACTGTTTTTT
TRBV2,-,TRBJ1-5,-,CASSPDGQPQHF,TGTGCCAGCAGCCCGGACGGTCAGCCCCAGCATTTT
TRBV5-1,-,TRBJ2-2,TRBD2,CASDSGGGALTGELFF,TGCGCCAGCGACTCTGGCGGGGGGGCCCTTACCGGGGAGCTGTTTTTT
TRBV5-1,-,TRBJ2-2,TRBD1,CASRNDRGFGELFF,TGCGCCAGCAGAAACGACAGGGGGTTCGGGGAGCTGTTTTTT
TRBV11-2,-,TRBJ2-3,-,CASSFGQGDTQYF,TGTGCCAGCAGTTTTGGTCAAGGAGATACGCAGTATTTT
TRBV6-2/TRBV6-3,-,TRBJ1-1,-,CASSWGPYTEAFF,TGTGCCAGCAGCTGGGGGCCCTACACTGAAGCTTTCTTT
TRBV5-1,-,TRBJ2-5,TRBD2,CASSRLAGGETQYF,TGCGCCAGCAGTCGACTAGCGGGGGGAGAGACCCAGTACTTC
TRBV30,-,TRBJ1-1,-,CAWSVRGAGRSNTEAFF,TGTGCCTGGAGTGTAAGAGGGGCGGGACGTTCGAACACTGAAGCTTTCTTT
TRBV30,once,TRBJ2-5,TRBD2,CAWSRTSGGQTQYF,TGTGCCTGGAGCCGGACTAGCGGGGGTCAGACCCAGTACTTC
TRBV5-1,-,TRBJ2-7,-,CASSLVADYEQYF,TGCGCCAGCAGCTTGGTTGCCGACTACGAGCAGTACTTC
TRBV7-2,-,TRBJ2-5,-,CASSLIGGTYQETQYF,TGTGCCAGCAGCTTGATAGGGGGAACGTACCAAGAGACCCAGTACTTC
TRBV11-2,-,TRBJ1-5,-,CASSLDSYSNQPQHF,TGTGCCAGCAGCTTAGACTCGTATAGCAATCAGCCCCAGCATTTT
TRBV9,-,TRBJ1-3,-,CASSVYLKGTGNTIYF,TGTGCCAGCAGCGTATATCTGAAAGGGACTGGAAACACCATATATTTT
TRBV12-3/TRBV12-4,once,TRBJ2-5,-,CASSGGGRETQYF,TGTGCCAGCAGTGGGGGGGGCCGGGAGACCCAGTACTTC
TRBV6-5,-,TRBJ1-4,TRBD1,CATYRGQGEKLFF,TGTGCCACCTACAGGGGGCAGGGTGAAAAACTGTTTTTT
TRBV18,-,TRBJ1-1,TRBD1,CASSNRGENAEAFF,TGTGCCAGCTCAAACAGGGGGGAAAACGCTGAAGCTTTCTTT
TRBV5-1,-,TRBJ2-1,TRBD1,CASSLGGTGGTGNEQFF,TGCGCCAGCAGCTTGGGAGGGACAGGGGGCACGGGGAATGAGCAGTTCTTC
TRBV7-2,-,TRBJ2-7,TRBD2,CASSYSGGAIEQYF,TGTGCCAGCAGTTACAGCGGGGGGGCGATCGAGCAGTACTTC
TRBV28,-,TRBJ1-2,-,CASSSPSGGYGYTF,TGTGCCAGCAGTTCCCCTTCGGGGGGGTATGGCTACACCTTC
TRBV6-2/TRBV6-3,-,TRBJ2-5,TRBD2,CASSYSGPGGQETQYF,TGTGCCAGCAGTTACTCAGGTCCGGGGGGACAAGAGACCCAGTACTTC
TRBV2,-,TRBJ1-1,-,CASSGPLEAFF,TGTGCCAGCTCCGGACCCCTTGAAGCTTTCTTT
TRBV7-2,-,TRBJ1-5,TRBD1,CASSSTGTGGGQPQHF,TGTGCCAGCAGCTCCACCGGGACAGGGGGCGGTCAGCCCCAGCATTTT
TRBV29-1,few,TRBJ2-7,-,CSVEVADYEQYF,TGCAGCGTTGAAGTGGCAGACTACGAGCAGTACTTC
TRBV19,-,TRBJ1-3,-,CASSPGQHSGNTIYF,TGTGCCAGTAGTCCTGGACAGCACTCTGGAAACACCATATATTTT
TRBV18,-,TRBJ1-2,-,CASSPQGASGYTF,TGTGCCAGCTCACCACAAGGGGCTTCTGGCTACACCTTC
TRBV6-1,-,TRBJ1-2,-,CASSEMRGSTYGYTF,TGTGCCAGCAGTGAAATGAGGGGCTCGACTTATGGCTACACCTTC
TRBV9,-,TRBJ2-1,TRBD1,CASSQDRVSYNEQFF,TGTGCCAGCAGCCAGGACAGGGTATCCTACAATGAGCAGTTCTTC
TRBV5-7,once,TRBJ2-3,-,CASSLEIGQGSTDTQYF,TGTGCCAGCAGCTTGGAGATAGGTCAGGGAAGCACAGATACGCAGTATTTT
TRBV19,-,TRBJ1-5,TRBD1,CASSIDDRGHQPQHF,TGTGCCAGTAGTATCGACGACAGGGGGCATCAGCCCCAGCATTTT
TRBV13,-,TRBJ1-1,TRBD1,CASQSRDRNTEAFF,TGTGCCAGCCAGTCCCGGGACAGGAACACTGAAGCTTTCTTT
TRBV7-8,-,TRBJ1-6,TRBD1,CASSRTGLSPLHF,TGTGCCAGCAGCCGGACAGGGTTATCACCCCTCCACTTT
TRBV9,-,TRBJ1-3,TRBD1,CASSVEGTGRRDTIYF,TGTGCCAGCAGCGTAGAAGGGACAGGGAGGAGGGACACCATATATTTT